One sample yielded the 17 T cell receptor beta chains listed below, sequenced in a study of T-cell reconstitution after alpha-beta-depleted transplantation in children. Preparation of the TCRbeta library was carried out with unique molecular identifiers. One entry per CDR3 protein, called by TCRdb with MiXCR from the PCR reads. The table includes more than 200,000 distinct CDR3 sequences, roughly 23% detected once. Sequenced material: PBMCs, taken before TCRalphabeta/CD19-depleted stem cell transplant. The receptor source for this set is a girl under 10 years old with Fanconi anemia, due to receive a stem cell transplant.

This clonotype appeared many times. The chain couples TRBV10-3 to TRBJ1-4; D is ambiguous. V lost 4 bases and J lost 5, with 8 bases in between. Per the germline V gene, CDR1 is ENHRY and CDR2 is SYGVKD. The CDR3 is 13 amino acids. The CDR3 nucleotides are TGTGCCATCAGTGCGGGGATAAATGAAAAACTGTTTTTT. It encodes CAISAGINEKLFF.

This clonotype turned up a few times. V gene TRBV29-1 combines with J gene TRBJ2-2; 7 nucleotides align to TRBD1. Germline assignment: CDR1 SQVTM and CDR2 ANQGSEA. V trimming: 4 bases; J trimming: 8 bases; junction bases outside the gene matches: 4. The CDR3 length is 12 residues. Here the CDR3 reads CSVVQGKGELFF. CDR3 in DNA: TGCAGCGTTGTACAGGGGAAGGGGGAGCTGTTTTTT.

This clonotype was counted many times. This sequence joins TRBV29-1 and TRBJ2-2; 10 bases align to TRBD1. V was clipped by 6 bases and J by 2 bases; unmatched bases: 3. Germline assignment: CDR1 SQVTM and CDR2 ANQGSEA. CDR3 length equals 14 residues. CDR3 loop: CSVDRGLNTGELFF. CDR3 nucleotides: TGCAGCGTCGACAGGGGGCTTAACACCGGGGAGCTGTTTTTT.

This clonotype was seen ten or more times. This sequence joins TRBV29-1 and TRBJ2-7; D is ambiguous. From germline, CDR1 is SQVTM and CDR2 ANQGSEA. V was clipped by 4 bases and J by 5 bases, with 15 bases between them. The CDR3 runs 13 residues. Written as DNA, the CDR3 is TGCAGCGTTGTCCTGAACTCTTACGACGAGCAGTACTTC. Protein sequence: CSVVLNSYDEQYF.

V usage is TRBV28 and J usage is TRBJ2-7; D is perhaps TRBD1 or TRBD2 (5 bases each). Trimming left V 6 bases short and J 2 bases short, with 17 bases between. Germline CDR1 reads MDHEN; CDR2 reads SYDVKM. The CDR3 extends over 15 amino acids. The CDR3 bases are TGTGCCAGCAGCATGGGACCGGCACAAACCTACGAGCAGTACTTC. As protein: CASSMGPAQTYEQYF.

The sample holds a few counts of this clonotype. The rearrangement joins TRBV29-1 to TRBJ2-7, with TRBD1 matching 7 bases. The CDR3 extends over 14 amino acids. V shed 4 bases, J shed 0 bases, and the junction held 6 bases outside the gene matches. Per the germline V gene, CDR1 is SQVTM and CDR2 is ANQGSEA. The CDR3, as DNA: TGCAGCGTTGGGAAGGGACAGAGCTCCTACGAGCAGTACTTC. Residues: CSVGKGQSSYEQYF.

This clonotype has only a few counts. The rearrangement links TRBV5-1 to TRBJ2-7; 14 bases are a match to TRBD2. This CDR3 has 16 residues. CDR1 is SGHRS and CDR2 is YFSETQ in the germline V gene. V trimming: 3 bases; J trimming: 2 bases; junction bases outside the gene matches: 4. CDR3 protein: CASSWTSGGLPYEQYF. CDR3 DNA sequence: TGCGCCAGCAGCTGGACTAGCGGGGGGCTTCCCTACGAGCAGTACTTC.

This clonotype was picked up many times. The gene calls are TRBV5-1 and TRBJ2-7, with a possible D match to TRBD1 (6 bases). V was clipped by 0 bases and J by 6 bases, with 10 bases between them. From germline, CDR1 is SGHRS and CDR2 YFSETQ. The CDR3 is 13 residues long. The chain's CDR3 is CASSLDRAFEQYF. The DNA of the CDR3 is TGCGCCAGCAGCTTGGACAGGGCCTTCGAGCAGTACTTC.

This clonotype occurred many times. The chain employs TRBV20-1 and TRBJ2-1, with TRBD2 matching 11 bases. Germline V gene sequence: CDR1 DFQATT, CDR2 SNEGSKA (reference sequence). V was pared by 5 bases and J by 0 bases, with 15 bases of the junction left unmatched. This CDR3 is 19 amino acids long. The CDR3 bases are TGCAGTGCTTCAGAGACTAGCGGGATCTTCCTGAGCTCCTACAATGAGCAGTTCTTC. Residues: CSASETSGIFLSSYNEQFF.

The chain carries TRBV28 and TRBJ2-2; D not certain. V lost 6 bases, J lost 8 bases, and 10 bases lay in between. Germline lookup yields CDR1 MDHEN and CDR2 SYDVKM. The CDR3 sequence is 12 residues long. The CDR3 spells CASRPTPGELFF. The CDR3, as DNA: TGTGCCAGCAGACCAACTCCGGGGGAGCTGTTTTTT.

In this sample, this clonotype turned up many times. This sequence joins TRBV20-1 and TRBJ2-1; D may correspond to TRBD1 or TRBD2 (5 bases each). The CDR3 is 15 amino acids. The germline V gene encodes CDR1 DFQATT and CDR2 SNEGSKA (reference sequence). V lost 3 bases and J lost 6, with 18 bases in between. DNA for the CDR3: TGCAGTGCTAGTAGGGGACGAGCACTGATCAATGAGCAGTTCTTC. Translation gives CSASRGRALINEQFF.

V is TRBV7-9 and J is TRBJ2-1; 7 bases line up with TRBD2. Germline values: CDR1 SEHNR, CDR2 FQNEAQ (reference sequence). J was trimmed by 8 bases and V by 4 bases; bases with no gene match: 11. The CDR3 covers 15 residues. CDR3 region: CASSSRLAATHEQFF. In DNA, the CDR3 is TGTGCCAGCAGCTCGCGACTAGCAGCTACCCATGAGCAGTTCTTC.

The V and J genes are TRBV4-2 and TRBJ2-7; 9 bases are a match to TRBD1. Per the germline V gene, CDR1 is LGHNA and CDR2 is YNFKEQ. Trimming at V came to 0 bases and at J to 4 bases, leaving 7 bases not matched to a gene. The CDR3 runs 16 residues. The CDR3 DNA reads as TGTGCCAGCAGCCAAGAGGACAGGGGCCGAGCTTACGAGCAGTACTTC. It translates to CASSQEDRGRAYEQYF.

This clonotype was detected only a few times. The CDR3 DNA follows: TGCAGCGCCGACTTGTACAATGAGCAGTTCTTC. Translated: CSADLYNEQFF. This chain uses TRBV29-1 with TRBJ2-1; D gene ambiguous. CDR3 length equals 11 residues. Trimming shortened V by 7 bases and J by 4 bases, and 8 bases separated the two germline ends. Germline values: CDR1 SQVTM, CDR2 ANQGSEA.

This clonotype showed up many times. The rearrangement uses TRBV25-1 and TRBJ2-7; the match to TRBD1 covers 8 bases. The V segment lost 9 bases and the J segment 1 base; nucleotides outside the gene matches: 5. In germline, CDR1 is MGHDK, CDR2 SYGVNS. CDR3 length: 13 amino acids. The CDR3 coding sequence is TGTGCCAGTATACGACAGGGGTCCTACGAGCAGTACTTC. This gives the protein CASIRQGSYEQYF.

The V call is TRBV7-8, the J call TRBJ1-1; 9 bases are shared with TRBD1. The CDR3 runs to 16 residues. V lost 3 bases to trimming and J lost 5 bases; unmatched junction nucleotides: 10. Germline values: CDR1 SGHVS, CDR2 FQNEAQ. The CDR3 DNA reads TGTGCCAGCAGCTTGGGCCCGGGACAGGGAAGAACTGAAGCTTTCTTT. This codes for CASSLGPGQGRTEAFF. The entire variable domain, with the rest obtained from reference TRBV7-8 and TRBJ1-1, is as follows: GAGVSQSPRYKVAKRGQDVALRCDPISGHVSLFWYQQALGQGPEFLTYFQNEAQLDKSGLPSDRFFAERPEGSVSTLKIQRTQQEDSAVYLCASSLGPGQGRTEAFFGQGTRLTVV.

This clonotype was found a few times. This chain joins TRBV20-1 and TRBJ2-1; TRBD2 matches at 7 bases. Trimming took 0 bases from V and 0 from J; bases not matched to a gene: 8. The CDR3 spans 17 residues. The germline CDR1 and CDR2 sequences are DFQATT and SNEGSKA (reference sequence). The CDR3 region is CSARDHVGGPSYNEQFF. The CDR3 DNA sequence: TGCAGTGCTAGAGATCATGTGGGAGGGCCCTCCTACAATGAGCAGTTCTTC.